The T cell receptor beta chain described here comes from a study of blood T cells in healthy people across ages. This CDR3 region has 13 residues. Germline V gives CDR1 MNHEY, CDR2 SMNVEV (reference sequence). V lost 3 bases and J lost 3, with 8 bases in between. Study outcomes and limitations: Roughly linear age-related decline in beta diversity appeared, significant by age about 37. More naive CD4+ cells and higher diversity were found in long-lived than in aged donors. Unsorted PBMC input precluded a conclusive naive versus antigen-experienced comparison.

It was with a sample-barcoded 5' primer and a J-beta primer mix that a second PCR of roughly 6 to 12 cycles was run. TCRdb used MiXCR to reprocess the 5' RACE reads, holding one entry per CDR3 protein. The sample records 850,000 to 1,300,000 distinct CDR3 sequences, around 45% being singletons. Regarding this clonotype: Its antigen is currently unknown.

Sequenced input: blood. The chain couples TRBV27 to TRBJ2-5, with D uncertain. The clonotype originates from a woman in her sixties in good health. CDR3 in DNA: TGTGCCAGCAGTTTTATCGGAGAAGAGACCCAGTACTTC. Its protein is CASSFIGEETQYF.